The 30 T cell receptor beta chains presented below share a single source sample, sequenced in a study of blood T cell repertoires in COVID-19. Assay used: immunoSEQ multiplex PCR; TCRdb lists only in-frame clones, some missing. The sample records 400,000 or so clones, approximately 86% being singletons. The sequenced sample was peripheral blood. The origin of the receptors is a human donor in a cohort sampled during active COVID-19.

The rearrangement uses TRBV3-1 (or the pseudogene TRBV3-2) and TRBJ2-1, with TRBD2 matching over 10 bases. V shed 1 base and J 2 bases; nucleotides not matched to a gene: 8. CDR3 length: 18 residues. Germline V gene sequence: CDR1 LGHDT, CDR2 YNNKEL (reference sequence). The CDR3 region is CASSQVYATSGAYNEQFF. In DNA, the CDR3 is TGTGCCAGCAGCCAAGTGTACGCAACTAGCGGGGCCTACAATGAGCAGTTCTTC.

This clone was seen only once. The rearrangement joins TRBV19 to TRBJ2-2, with 12 nucleotides matching TRBD2. V gave up 7 bases and J gave up 6 bases; unmatched junction bases: 12. The CDR3 is 17 amino acids. CDR1 is LNHDA, CDR2 SQIVND, per germline (reference sequence). CDR3 loop: CASTRGLAGEVSGELFF. DNA of the CDR3: TGTGCCAGTACCAGGGGACTAGCGGGTGAGGTCTCCGGGGAGCTGTTTTTT.

V is TRBV20-1 and J is TRBJ2-5, with TRBD1 matching over 7 bases. The V gene's germline CDR1 is DFQATT and CDR2 SNEGSKA (reference sequence). The CDR3 sequence is 11 residues long. V was pared by 7 bases and J by 4 bases, with 3 bases of the junction left unmatched. The CDR3: CSGDRGETQYF. CDR3 coding DNA: TGCAGTGGGGACAGAGGAGAGACCCAGTACTTC.

This chain links TRBV28 with TRBJ2-7; 9 bases line up with TRBD1. Germline CDR1 MDHEN, CDR2 SYDVKM. Trimming removed 7 bases from V and 6 bases from J; junction bases left unmatched: 7. CDR3 length equals 13 residues. The CDR3 loop is CASTTGGNREQYF. The CDR3 nucleotides are TGTGCCAGCACGACAGGGGGTAATCGCGAGCAGTACTTC.

The V call is TRBV7-3, the J call TRBJ1-6; D call uncertain. The CDR3 runs to 13 residues. Germline V gives CDR1 SGHTA, CDR2 FQGTGA. Between the trimmed V and J ends, which lost 8 bases and 7 bases, there was a span of 12 bases. The CDR3 DNA follows: TGTGCCAGCTCCTCGGGTAACAATTCACCCCTCCACTTT. It encodes CASSSGNNSPLHF.

The chain has TRBV6-5 and TRBJ2-5, with 8 positions matching TRBD1. The CDR3 is made up of 15 amino acids. The J segment lost 5 bases and the V segment lost 6 bases, leaving 11 bases of the junction unmatched. Germline-derived CDR1 and CDR2 are MNHEY and SVGAGI. Here the CDR3 reads CASSPLDRGWETQYF. The CDR3 DNA follows: TGTGCCAGCAGCCCCCTAGACAGGGGCTGGGAGACCCAGTACTTC.

This clone turned up a few times. The sample has other DNA sequences that encode this CDR3 too. The V and J genes are TRBV4-1 and TRBJ1-3, with D unresolved. Germline CDR1 and CDR2: MGHRA and YSYEKL. V was cut by 2 bases and J by 1 base, with 6 bases left in between. This CDR3 contains 14 residues. This chain's CDR3 is CASSQRESGNTIYF. The DNA for the CDR3 is TGCGCCAGCAGCCAACGGGAGTCTGGAAACACCATATATTTT.

This clone was detected a few times. The rearrangement joins TRBV28 to TRBJ1-2; 9 nucleotides line up with TRBD1. From germline, CDR1 is MDHEN and CDR2 SYDVKM. V dropped 6 bases and J dropped 2; count of bases not matched to a gene: 4. This CDR3 has 14 amino acids. CDR3 residues: CASSAGTGNYGYTF. For the CDR3, the DNA is TGTGCCAGCAGCGCCGGGACAGGGAACTATGGCTACACCTTC.

The count of this clone is one. The chain couples TRBV2 to TRBJ2-3, with 12 nucleotides matching TRBD1. V shed 7 bases and J 5 bases; nucleotides not matched to a gene: 16. Germline loops: CDR1 SNHLY, CDR2 FYNNEI. There are 18 residues in the CDR3. CDR3 in amino acids: CASTWHPPGQGARDTQYF. CDR3 bases: TGTGCCAGCACCTGGCATCCCCCGGGACAGGGGGCAAGAGATACGCAGTATTTT.

CDR3 sequence reads: CASSPIRMTGLAGTGEQFF. In DNA, the CDR3 is TGTGCCAGCTCACCGATACGGATGACGGGGCTAGCGGGGACGGGTGAGCAGTTCTTC. The chain is built from TRBV18 and TRBJ2-1, with 9 bases aligning to TRBD2. Unmatched junction bases numbered 21, after V lost 3 bases and J lost 9 bases. CDR3 length equals 19 residues. The V gene's germline CDR1 is KGHSH and CDR2 LQKENI.

The chain uses TRBV5-4 and TRBJ2-5; 8 bases align to TRBD2. Germline V CDR1 and CDR2: SGHNT, YYREEE (reference sequence). J was trimmed by 4 bases and V by 7 bases; bases with no gene match: 9. The CDR3 covers 14 residues. CDR3 loop: CASWGAGARETQYF. As DNA, the CDR3 is TGTGCCAGCTGGGGAGCGGGAGCTCGAGAGACCCAGTACTTC.

This rearrangement joins TRBV30 to TRBJ1-3, with TRBD1 matching 8 bases. Germline loops: CDR1 GTSNPN, CDR2 SVGIG (reference sequence). V lost 0 bases and J lost 4; bases outside the gene matches: 2. CDR3 length: 14 residues. CDR3 residues: CAWSVTGGGNTIYF. The DNA of the CDR3 is TGTGCCTGGAGTGTCACAGGGGGGGGAAACACCATATATTTT.

This sequence joins TRBV24-1 and TRBJ2-3; D is uncertain. V was cut by 0 bases and J by 4 bases, with 10 bases left in between. Germline assignment: CDR1 KGHDR and CDR2 SFDVKD. The CDR3 runs to 15 residues. This CDR3 is CATSDLHSSADTQYF. For the CDR3, the DNA is TGTGCCACCAGTGATTTGCACAGCTCGGCAGATACGCAGTATTTT.

This clone has a handful of counts. The CDR3 loop is CASSEWTGSFIEQYF. The CDR3 DNA sequence: TGTGCCAGCAGTGAATGGACGGGATCTTTTATCGAGCAGTACTTC. V is TRBV6-1 and J is TRBJ2-7; possibly TRBD2 for D (5 bases). Trimming took 2 bases from V and 6 from J, leaving 17 bases between them. CDR3 length: 15 amino acids. Germline CDR1 is MNHNS and CDR2 is SASEGT.

The V and J genes are TRBV28 and TRBJ2-7, with D unresolved. This CDR3 region has 15 residues. Germline values: CDR1 MDHEN, CDR2 SYDVKM. Trimming removed 4 bases at V and 0 bases at J, with 13 bases between. CDR3 DNA: TGTGCCAGCAGTTCCCAACGCGATATCTCCTACGAGCAGTACTTC. It specifies CASSSQRDISYEQYF.

This rearrangement joins TRBV7-9 to TRBJ2-3; D remains ambiguous. Germline CDR1 is SEHNR and CDR2 is FQNEAQ (reference sequence). Trimming cost V 2 bases and J 6 bases, with 9 bases left between them. CDR3 size: 13 residues. CDR3 sequence (DNA): TGTGCCAGCAGCTTAAGTGAAGAGGATACGCAGTATTTT. Its translation is CASSLSEEDTQYF.

The J gene is TRBJ2-1, the V gene TRBV28, with 9 nucleotides matching TRBD2. The CDR3 covers 15 residues. Germline V CDR1 and CDR2: MDHEN, SYDVKM. V was clipped by 6 bases and J by 2 bases; unmatched bases: 5. The CDR3 region has the DNA TGTGCCAGCAGCCCTCTAGCGGGACCCTACAATGAGCAGTTCTTC. It specifies CASSPLAGPYNEQFF.

The V and J genes are TRBV5-6 and TRBJ2-3, with D tentatively TRBD2 (6 bases). Germline-derived CDR1 and CDR2 are SGHDT and YYEEEE. This CDR3 comprises 15 residues. V gave up 0 bases and J gave up 1 base, with 9 bases separating them. CDR3 protein: CASSLVSSGTDTQYF. In DNA form, the CDR3 reads TGTGCCAGCAGCTTGGTCTCTAGCGGCACAGATACGCAGTATTTT.

This chain uses TRBV5-6 with TRBJ1-1, with D maybe TRBD1 (5 bases). Trimming removed 0 bases from V and 4 bases from J, with 13 bases in between. Per the germline V gene, CDR1 is SGHDT and CDR2 is YYEEEE. This CDR3 is 15 amino acids long. The CDR3 is CASSLERGMVTEAFF. The CDR3 region has the DNA TGTGCCAGCAGCTTGGAGCGGGGGATGGTCACTGAAGCTTTCTTT.

The CDR3 nucleotides read TGTGCCAGCAGTTTTACTAGCGCCCAAGAGACCCAGTACTTC. Its protein is CASSFTSAQETQYF. The chain combines TRBV9 with TRBJ2-5, with 7 nucleotides matching TRBD2. The ends lost 5 bases at V and 1 base at J; junction bases unmatched: 5. CDR1 and CDR2 (germline): SGDLS, YYNGEE. The CDR3 is 14 amino acids.

This CDR3 reads CATGRGVNTEAFF. The CDR3 bases are TGTGCCACCGGGCGGGGAGTTAACACTGAAGCTTTCTTT. This sequence joins TRBV15 and TRBJ1-1, with no clear D. The CDR3 has 13 amino acids. Germline assignment: CDR1 LNHNV and CDR2 YYDKDF (reference sequence). Between the trimmed V and J ends, which lost 8 bases and 2 bases, there was a span of 12 bases. The variable domain in full, completed from reference TRBV15 and TRBJ1-1, reads DAMVIQNPRYQVTQFGKPVTLSCSQTLNHNVMYWYQQKSSQAPKLLFHYYDKDFNNEADTPDNFQSRRPNTSFCFLDIRSPGLGDTAMYLCATGRGVNTEAFFGQGTRLTVV.

This clone was observed a handful of times. This sequence joins TRBV7-3 and TRBJ2-2; D gene uncertain. Trimming took 5 bases from V and 0 from J, leaving 7 bases between them. CDR1 SGHTA and CDR2 FQGTGA come from the germline V gene. The CDR3 contains 14 residues. The CDR3 loop is CASSPGPNTGELFF. The DNA of the CDR3 is TGTGCCAGCAGCCCGGGTCCGAACACCGGGGAGCTGTTTTTT.

This clone appeared a few times. The rearrangement joins TRBV3-1 (or the pseudogene TRBV3-2) to TRBJ1-6, with TRBD1 as a possible D gene (6 bases). From germline, CDR1 is LGHDT and CDR2 YNNKEL (reference sequence). The germline V and J ends were trimmed by 7 bases and 9 bases, with 16 bases remaining between them. This CDR3 region has 14 residues. The CDR3 loop is CASTHTSGVSPLHF. DNA of the CDR3: TGTGCCAGCACCCACACTTCAGGGGTTTCACCCCTCCACTTT.

The chain couples TRBV6-1 to TRBJ2-3; D gene ambiguous. With 2 bases removed from V and 4 bases from J, the gap between germline ends came to 7 bases. Germline-derived CDR1 and CDR2 are MNHNS and SASEGT. The CDR3 has 13 amino acids. This CDR3 reads CASSELGADTQYF. CDR3 coding DNA: TGTGCCAGCAGTGAACTGGGCGCAGATACGCAGTATTTT.

This clone was seen more than once but under ten times. The sample holds other DNA sequences that translate to the same CDR3. This chain uses TRBV7-9 with TRBJ2-7; perhaps TRBD1 as D (6 bases). The CDR3 spans 12 residues. CDR1 and CDR2 from the germline V gene are SEHNR and FQNEAQ (reference sequence). With 5 bases removed from V and 3 bases from J, the gap between germline ends came to 8 bases. The CDR3 protein is CASSPTGYEQYF. In DNA form, the CDR3 reads TGTGCCAGCAGCCCGACAGGCTACGAGCAGTACTTC.

The J gene is TRBJ2-7, the V gene TRBV28; 8 nucleotides match TRBD1. The J segment lost 0 bases and the V segment lost 5 bases, leaving 6 bases of the junction unmatched. Germline-derived CDR1 and CDR2 are MDHEN and SYDVKM. The CDR3 loop spans 15 amino acids. The CDR3 nucleotides are TGTGCCAGCAGTGAGACAGGGGCGAGCTCCTACGAGCAGTACTTC. It encodes CASSETGASSYEQYF.

This chain connects TRBV2 to TRBJ2-1, with unresolved D. Deletions cut 7 bases from V and 8 bases from J, with 9 bases between. Germline V lookup: CDR1 SNHLY, CDR2 FYNNEI. CDR3 length: 11 amino acids. The DNA for the CDR3 is TGTGCCAGCAAGCGTATCGATGAGCAGTTCTTC. Protein: CASKRIDEQFF.

The rearrangement uses TRBV5-8 and TRBJ2-7; 11 nucleotides align to TRBD2. J was trimmed by 4 bases and V by 4 bases; bases with no gene match: 13. The germline CDR1 and CDR2 sequences are SGHTS and YDEGEE. This CDR3 region has 17 residues. The CDR3: CASSLTSGSASGYEQYF. CDR3 nucleotides: TGTGCCAGCAGCCTCACTAGCGGGAGCGCCAGCGGATACGAGCAGTACTTC.

The chain couples TRBV10-2 to TRBJ2-5; TRBD2 aligns across 13 bases. Germline V gene lookup returns CDR1 WSHSY and CDR2 SAAADI. CDR3 length: 15 amino acids. The V segment lost 6 bases and the J segment 5 bases; nucleotides outside the gene matches: 6. CDR3 bases: TGCGCCAGCAGCATTCTACTAGCGGGGGGGGAGACCCAGTACTTC. Translation gives CASSILLAGGETQYF.

The CDR3 DNA follows: TGTGCCAGCAGCTTGGGGGGCGCGAACACTGAAGCTTTCTTT. It is translated as CASSLGGANTEAFF. The rearrangement uses TRBV5-8 and TRBJ1-1, with D possibly TRBD1 on 5 matching bases. CDR1 and CDR2 (germline): SGHTS, YDEGEE. V lost 0 bases and J lost 1, with 7 bases in between. There are 14 residues in the CDR3.